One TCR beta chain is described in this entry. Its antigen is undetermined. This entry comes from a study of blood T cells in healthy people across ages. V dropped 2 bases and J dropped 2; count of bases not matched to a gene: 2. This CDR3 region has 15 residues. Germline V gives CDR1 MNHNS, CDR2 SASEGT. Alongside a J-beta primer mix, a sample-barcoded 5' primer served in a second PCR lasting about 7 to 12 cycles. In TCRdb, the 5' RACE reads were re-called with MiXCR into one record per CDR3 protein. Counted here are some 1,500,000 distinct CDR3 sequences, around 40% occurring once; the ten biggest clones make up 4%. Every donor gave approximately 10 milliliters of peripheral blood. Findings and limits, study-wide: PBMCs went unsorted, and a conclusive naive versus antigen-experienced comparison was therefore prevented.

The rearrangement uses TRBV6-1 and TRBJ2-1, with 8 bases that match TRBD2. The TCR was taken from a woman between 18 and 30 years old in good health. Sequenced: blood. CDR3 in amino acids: CASSERLATYNEQFF. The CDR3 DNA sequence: TGTGCCAGCAGTGAAAGACTAGCGACCTACAATGAGCAGTTCTTC.